This T cell receptor beta chain stems from a study of human T cells and chemical hapten exposure. Study-level background: The sensitizer, 2% DPC, was used on 2 cm by 2 cm of upper inner arm skin. Patients, chiefly female, had alopecia areata, totalis or universalis.

TCRdb re-derived calls from the RACE reads in MiXCR, one entry per CDR3 protein. The sample carries some 74,000 distinct CDR3 sequences, around 13% recorded once. The time point here: pre-sensitization, week 0. The treatment was: therapeutic diphenylcyclopropenone sensitization with weekly scalp DPC. The source of this sequence is a woman aged 50 to 60 with alopecia areata. Some clones in this sample may be carry-over from other donors' samples. Sequenced here: whole blood, sampled in connection with sensitization to the hapten diphenylcyclopropenone (DPC).

In DNA, the CDR3 is TGTGCCAGCAGTGAAAGGAGGGGGGGCACTAGCGAGCAGTACTTC. As protein: CASSERRGGTSEQYF. J is TRBJ2-7 and V is TRBV2; D may be TRBD2 (7 bases). Trimming took off 2 bases at V and 6 bases at J, with 17 bases between the two ends. Per the germline V gene, CDR1 is SNHLY and CDR2 is FYNNEI. The CDR3 totals 15 residues. Looking up the rest from reference TRBV2 and TRBJ2-7 gives the full variable domain: EPEVTQTPSHQVTQMGQEVILRCVPISNHLYFYWYRQILGQKVEFLVSFYNNEISEKSEIFDDQFSVERPDGSNFTLKIRSTKLEDSAMYFCASSERRGGTSEQYFGPGTRLTVT.